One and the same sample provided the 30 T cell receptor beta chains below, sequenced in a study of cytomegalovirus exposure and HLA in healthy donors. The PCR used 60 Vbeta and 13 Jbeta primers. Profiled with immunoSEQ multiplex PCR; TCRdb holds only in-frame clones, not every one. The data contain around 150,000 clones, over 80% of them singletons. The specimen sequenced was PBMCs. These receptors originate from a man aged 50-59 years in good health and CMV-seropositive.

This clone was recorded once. CDR3 sequence: CSVEWVGSMGFF. In DNA form, the CDR3 reads TGCAGCGTTGAATGGGTCGGGAGTATGGGGTTCTTC. J is TRBJ2-1 and V is TRBV29-1; tentative D call: TRBD2 (6 bases). The CDR3 length is 12 residues. Germline CDR1 reads SQVTM; CDR2 reads ANQGSEA. The V end lost 2 bases, the J end lost 15 bases, and 17 bases lay between the germline ends.

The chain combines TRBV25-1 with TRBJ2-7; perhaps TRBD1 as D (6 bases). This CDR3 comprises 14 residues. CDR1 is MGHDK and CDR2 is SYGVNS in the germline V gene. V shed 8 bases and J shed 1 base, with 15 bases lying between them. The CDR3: CASLLRDNSYEQYF. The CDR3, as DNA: TGTGCCAGCCTACTAAGGGACAATTCCTACGAGCAGTACTTC.

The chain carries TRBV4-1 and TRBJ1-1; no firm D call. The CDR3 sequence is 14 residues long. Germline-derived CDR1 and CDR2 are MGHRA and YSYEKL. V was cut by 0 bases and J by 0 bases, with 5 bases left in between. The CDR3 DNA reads TGCGCCAGCAGCCAAGATCGGGTGAACACTGAAGCTTTCTTT. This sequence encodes CASSQDRVNTEAFF.

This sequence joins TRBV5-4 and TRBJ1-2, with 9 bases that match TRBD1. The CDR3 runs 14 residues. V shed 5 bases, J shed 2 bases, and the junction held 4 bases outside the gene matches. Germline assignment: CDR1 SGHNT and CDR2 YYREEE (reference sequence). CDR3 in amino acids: CASRPGQGNYGYTF. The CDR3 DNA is TGTGCCAGCAGGCCAGGACAGGGGAACTATGGCTACACCTTC.

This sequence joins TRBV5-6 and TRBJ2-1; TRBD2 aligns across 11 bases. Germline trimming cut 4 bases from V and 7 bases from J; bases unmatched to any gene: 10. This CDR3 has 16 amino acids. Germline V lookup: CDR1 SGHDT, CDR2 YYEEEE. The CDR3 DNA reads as TGTGCCAGCAGCGCCGCCCTAGCGGGAGGTTATAATGAGCAGTTCTTC. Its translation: CASSAALAGGYNEQFF.

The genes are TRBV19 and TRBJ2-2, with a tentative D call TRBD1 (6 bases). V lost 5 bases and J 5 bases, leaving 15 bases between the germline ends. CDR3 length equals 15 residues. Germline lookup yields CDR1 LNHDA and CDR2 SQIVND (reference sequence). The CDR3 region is CASSHGGISTGELFF. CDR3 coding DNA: TGTGCCAGTAGTCATGGGGGCATCTCTACCGGGGAGCTGTTTTTT.

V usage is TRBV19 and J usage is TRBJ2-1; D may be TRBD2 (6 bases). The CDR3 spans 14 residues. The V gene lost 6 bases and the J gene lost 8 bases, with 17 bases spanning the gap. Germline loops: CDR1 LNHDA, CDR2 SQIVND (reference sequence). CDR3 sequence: CASRDKRGTYEQFF. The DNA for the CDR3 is TGTGCCAGTAGGGACAAAAGAGGGACTTATGAGCAGTTCTTC.

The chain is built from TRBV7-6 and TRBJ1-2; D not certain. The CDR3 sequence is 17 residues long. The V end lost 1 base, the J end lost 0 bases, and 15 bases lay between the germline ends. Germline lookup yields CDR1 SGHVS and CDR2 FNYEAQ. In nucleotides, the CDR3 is TGTGCCAGCAGCTTAGACCCCTCCGGGTCAGCTAACTATGGCTACACCTTC. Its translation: CASSLDPSGSANYGYTF.

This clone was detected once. The DNA for the CDR3 is TGCGCCAGCTCCAACCGGGACTTAAGCTCCTACGAGCAGTACTTC. This encodes CASSNRDLSSYEQYF. The J gene is TRBJ2-7, the V gene TRBV10-2; D possibly corresponds to TRBD2 (6 bases). Trimming left V 8 bases short and J 0 bases short, with 17 bases between. Germline lookup yields CDR1 WSHSY and CDR2 SAAADI. The CDR3 consists of 15 residues.

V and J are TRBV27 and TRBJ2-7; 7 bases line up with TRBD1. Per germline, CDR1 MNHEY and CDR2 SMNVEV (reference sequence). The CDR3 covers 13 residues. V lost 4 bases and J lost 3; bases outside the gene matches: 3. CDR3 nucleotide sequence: TGTGCCAGCAGTTCGGGACAGCTCTACGAGCAGTACTTC. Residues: CASSSGQLYEQYF.

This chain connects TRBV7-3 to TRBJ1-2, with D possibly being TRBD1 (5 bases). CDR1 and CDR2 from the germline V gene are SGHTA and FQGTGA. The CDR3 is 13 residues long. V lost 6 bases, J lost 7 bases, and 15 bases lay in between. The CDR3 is CASSLPQGRGYTF. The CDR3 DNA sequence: TGTGCCAGCAGTCTTCCTCAGGGTCGTGGCTACACCTTC.

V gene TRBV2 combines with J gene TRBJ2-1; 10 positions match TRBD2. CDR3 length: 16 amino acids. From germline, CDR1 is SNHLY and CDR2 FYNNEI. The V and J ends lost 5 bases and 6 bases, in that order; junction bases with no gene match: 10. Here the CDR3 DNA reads TGTGCCAGCAGTCCCCTCGGGACTAGCGTTACCAATGAGCAGTTCTTC. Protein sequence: CASSPLGTSVTNEQFF.

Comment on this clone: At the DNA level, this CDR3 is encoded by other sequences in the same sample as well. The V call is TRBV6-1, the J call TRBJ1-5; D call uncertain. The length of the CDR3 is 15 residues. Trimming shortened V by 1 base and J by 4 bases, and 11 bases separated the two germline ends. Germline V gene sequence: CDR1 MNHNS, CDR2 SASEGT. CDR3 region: CASSEGAGGNQPQHF. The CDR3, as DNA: TGTGCCAGCAGTGAAGGGGCAGGTGGGAATCAGCCCCAGCATTTT.

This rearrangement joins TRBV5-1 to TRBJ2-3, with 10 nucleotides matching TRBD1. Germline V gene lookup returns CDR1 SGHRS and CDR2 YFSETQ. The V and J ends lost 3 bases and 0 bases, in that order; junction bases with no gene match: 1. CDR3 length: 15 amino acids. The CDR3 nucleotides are TGCGCCAGCAGCTGGACAGGGGGTAGCACAGATACGCAGTATTTT. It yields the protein CASSWTGGSTDTQYF.

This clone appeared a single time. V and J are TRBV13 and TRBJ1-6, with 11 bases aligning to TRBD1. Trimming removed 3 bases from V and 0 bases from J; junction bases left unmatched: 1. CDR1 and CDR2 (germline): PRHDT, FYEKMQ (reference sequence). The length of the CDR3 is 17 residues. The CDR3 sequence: CASSFGTGGSYNSPLHF. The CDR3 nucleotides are TGTGCCAGCAGCTTTGGGACAGGGGGCTCCTATAATTCACCCCTCCACTTT. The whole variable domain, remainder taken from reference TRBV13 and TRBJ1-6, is AAGVIQSPRHLIKEKRETATLKCYPIPRHDTVYWYQQGPGQDPQFLISFYEKMQSDKGSIPDRFSAQQFSDYHSELNMSSLELGDSALYFCASSFGTGGSYNSPLHFGNGTRLTVT.

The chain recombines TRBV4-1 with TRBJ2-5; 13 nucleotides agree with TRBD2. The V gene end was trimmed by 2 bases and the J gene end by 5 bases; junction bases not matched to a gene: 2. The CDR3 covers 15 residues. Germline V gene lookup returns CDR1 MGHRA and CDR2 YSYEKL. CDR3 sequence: CASSQTSGGAETQYF. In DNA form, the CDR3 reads TGCGCCAGCAGCCAAACTAGCGGGGGGGCGGAGACCCAGTACTTC.

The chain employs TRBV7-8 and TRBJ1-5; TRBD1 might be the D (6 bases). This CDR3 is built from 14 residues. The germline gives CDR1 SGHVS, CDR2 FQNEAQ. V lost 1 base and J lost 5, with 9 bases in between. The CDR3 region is CASSLGGLHQPQHF. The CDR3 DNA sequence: TGTGCCAGCAGCTTAGGGGGGCTCCATCAGCCCCAGCATTTT.

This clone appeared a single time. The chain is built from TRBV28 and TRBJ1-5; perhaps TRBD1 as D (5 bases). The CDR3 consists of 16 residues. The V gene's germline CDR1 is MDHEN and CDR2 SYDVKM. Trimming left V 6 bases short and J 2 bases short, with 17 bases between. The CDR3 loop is CASRPPGITGNQPQHF. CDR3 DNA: TGTGCCAGCAGGCCCCCAGGGATTACGGGCAATCAGCCCCAGCATTTT.

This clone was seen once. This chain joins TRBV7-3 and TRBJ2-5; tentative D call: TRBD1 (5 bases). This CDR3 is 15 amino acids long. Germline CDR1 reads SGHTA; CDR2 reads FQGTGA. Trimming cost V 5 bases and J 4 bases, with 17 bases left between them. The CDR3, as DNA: TGTGCCAGCAGCCCGCTCGGCAGGGTCCGAGAGACCCAGTACTTC. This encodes CASSPLGRVRETQYF. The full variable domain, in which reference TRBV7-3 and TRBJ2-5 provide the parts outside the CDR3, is GAGVSQTPSNKVTEKGKYVELRCDPISGHTALYWYRQSLGQGPEFLIYFQGTGAADDSGLPNDRFFAVRPEGSVSTLKIQRTERGDSAVYLCASSPLGRVRETQYFGPGTRLLVL.

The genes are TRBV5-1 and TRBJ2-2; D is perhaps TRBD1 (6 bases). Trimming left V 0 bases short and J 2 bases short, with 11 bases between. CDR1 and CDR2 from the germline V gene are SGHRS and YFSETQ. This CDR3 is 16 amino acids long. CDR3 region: CASSLDRAPNTGELFF. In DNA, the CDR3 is TGCGCCAGCAGCTTGGACAGGGCCCCCAACACCGGGGAGCTGTTTTTT.

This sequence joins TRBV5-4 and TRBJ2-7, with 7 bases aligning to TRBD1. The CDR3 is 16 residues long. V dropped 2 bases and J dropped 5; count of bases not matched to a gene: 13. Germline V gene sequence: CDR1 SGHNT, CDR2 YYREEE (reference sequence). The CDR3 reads CASSFRQGSLLDEQYF. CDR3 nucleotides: TGTGCCAGCAGCTTCCGACAGGGCTCCCTTTTGGACGAGCAGTACTTC.

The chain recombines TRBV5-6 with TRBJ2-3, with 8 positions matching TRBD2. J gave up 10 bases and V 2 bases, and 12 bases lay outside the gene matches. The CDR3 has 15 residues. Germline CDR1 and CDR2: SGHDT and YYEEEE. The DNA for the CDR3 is TGTGCCAGCAGCTTCTTCTTCGCGGGGGGCGAGGCGCAGTATTTT. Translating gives CASSFFFAGGEAQYF.

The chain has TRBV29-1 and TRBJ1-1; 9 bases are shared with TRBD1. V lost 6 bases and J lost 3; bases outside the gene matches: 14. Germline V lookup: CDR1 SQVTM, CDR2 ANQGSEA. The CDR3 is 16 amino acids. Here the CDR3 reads CSVQHRGRKGDTEAFF. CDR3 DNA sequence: TGCAGCGTCCAACACAGGGGGCGGAAGGGGGACACTGAAGCTTTCTTT.

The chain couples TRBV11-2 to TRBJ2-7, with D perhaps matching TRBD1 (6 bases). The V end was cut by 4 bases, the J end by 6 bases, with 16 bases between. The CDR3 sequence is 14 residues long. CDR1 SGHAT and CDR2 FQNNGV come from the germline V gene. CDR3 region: CASSSIRQGGEQYF. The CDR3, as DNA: TGTGCCAGCAGCTCCATCAGGCAAGGGGGCGAGCAGTACTTC. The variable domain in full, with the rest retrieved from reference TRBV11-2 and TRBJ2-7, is EAGVAQSPRYKIIEKRQSVAFWCNPISGHATLYWYQQILGQGPKLLIQFQNNGVVDDSQLPKDRFSAERLKGVDSTLKIQPAKLEDSAVYLCASSSIRQGGEQYFGPGTRLTVT.

CDR3 DNA sequence: TGCGCCAGCAGCCAAGAAACAGGGGGGGTTATGAGCACAGATACGCAGTATTTT. It codes for CASSQETGGVMSTDTQYF. This chain joins TRBV4-3 and TRBJ2-3, with a weak D call TRBD1 (8 bases). Between the trimmed V and J ends, which lost 0 bases and 0 bases, there was a span of 16 bases. CDR1 and CDR2 from the germline V gene are LGHNA and YSLEER. The CDR3 runs 18 residues.

In nucleotides, the CDR3 is TGTGCCAGTAGTTTCGGGACAGACCTCTACGAGCAGTACTTC. Translating gives CASSFGTDLYEQYF. The V and J genes are TRBV19 and TRBJ2-7; TRBD1 matches at 7 bases. Trimming cost V 5 bases and J 3 bases; bases outside gene matches: 7. The CDR3 length is 14 residues. CDR1 and CDR2 (germline): LNHDA, SQIVND (reference sequence).

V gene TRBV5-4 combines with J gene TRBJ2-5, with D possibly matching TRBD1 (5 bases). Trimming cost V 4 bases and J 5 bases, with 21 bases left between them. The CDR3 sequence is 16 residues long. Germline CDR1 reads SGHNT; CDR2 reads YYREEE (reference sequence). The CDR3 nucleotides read TGTGCCAGCAGCCCGCGAGGCGCCAGGGTGGGTGAGACCCAGTACTTC. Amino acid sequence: CASSPRGARVGETQYF.

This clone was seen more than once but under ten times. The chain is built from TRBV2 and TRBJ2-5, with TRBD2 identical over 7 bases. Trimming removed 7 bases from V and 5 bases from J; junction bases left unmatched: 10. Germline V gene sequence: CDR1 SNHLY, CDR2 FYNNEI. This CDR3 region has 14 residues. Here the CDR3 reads CASMGGGGRETQYF. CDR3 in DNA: TGTGCCAGCATGGGCGGGGGAGGTAGGGAGACCCAGTACTTC.

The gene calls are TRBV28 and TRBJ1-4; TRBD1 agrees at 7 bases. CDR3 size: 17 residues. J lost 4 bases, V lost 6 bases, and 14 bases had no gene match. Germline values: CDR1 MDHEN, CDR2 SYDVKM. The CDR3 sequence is CASSFSPSGTDNEKLFF. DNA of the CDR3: TGTGCCAGCAGCTTTTCCCCCTCCGGGACAGATAATGAAAAACTGTTTTTT.

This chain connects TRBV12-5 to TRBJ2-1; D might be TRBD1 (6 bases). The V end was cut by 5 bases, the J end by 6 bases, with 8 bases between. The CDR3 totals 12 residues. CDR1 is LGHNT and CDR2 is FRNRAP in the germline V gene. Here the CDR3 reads CASGQDSNEQFF. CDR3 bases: TGTGCTAGTGGTCAGGACAGCAATGAGCAGTTCTTC.